The TCR beta chain under discussion was sequenced for a study of blood T cells in healthy people across ages. Healthy Caucasian individuals from Russia aged about 6 to 90 served as donors. The ends lost 2 bases at V and 2 bases at J; junction bases unmatched: 6. Germline loops: CDR1 DFQATT, CDR2 SNEGSKA (reference sequence). CDR3 length: 15 residues. Then a second PCR, running roughly 7 to 11 cycles, was carried out with a sample-barcoded 5' primer and a J-beta primer mix. Each CDR3 protein is one row after TCRdb ran MiXCR on the 5' RACE reads. The sample yields roughly 700,000 distinct CDR3 sequences, roughly 32% seen once. Study-level points and caveats: Estimated diversity across one million T cells was deemed an underestimate.

With regard to this clonotype: Its antigen is as yet unknown.

This clonotype was obtained from a woman older than 75 in good health. This sequence joins TRBV20-1 and TRBJ1-2, with 9 bases fitting TRBD1. Sequenced: blood. The CDR3 sequence: CSARPGQGGNYGYTF. The CDR3, as DNA: TGCAGTGCTAGACCGGGACAGGGAGGGAACTATGGCTACACCTTC.